Listed below are T cell receptor beta chains from one sample, sequenced in a study of cytomegalovirus exposure and HLA in healthy donors. Assay used: immunoSEQ multiplex PCR; TCRdb lists only in-frame clones, some missing. The table includes some 180,000 clones, more than 75% detected once. The sequenced sample consisted of PBMCs. The receptors here all came from a man aged 30 to 45 in good health and CMV-seropositive. Both conserved end residues are part of each CDR3. D genes are given only for firm matches. Clone size is stated in some rows and not others, as once, few, many or a class when expanded.

few	TRBV27	15	NA	TRBJ2-5	CASSGFRGSAETQYF
NA	TRBV11-2	18	NA	TRBJ2-2	CASSLEFGQGRKTGELFF
NA	TRBV6-1	15	TRBD2	TRBJ2-5	CASRSYGGKQETQYF
NA	TRBV7-9	13	NA	TRBJ1-4	CASAGTTNEKLFF
NA	TRBV6-6	15	NA	TRBJ2-1	CASSSPIGLYNEQFF
once	TRBV7-3	15	NA	TRBJ1-1	CASSLSAVADTEAFF
NA	TRBV5-1	14	NA	TRBJ2-7	CASSLVVGSYEQYF
NA	TRBV4-1	14	NA	TRBJ1-1	CASSQPQGNTEAFF
NA	TRBV6-6	16	NA	TRBJ2-7	CASSYSSPPRAYEQYF
NA	TRBV7-2	16	TRBD2	TRBJ2-7	CASSSSGSSGRYEQYF
NA	TRBV20-1	11	NA	TRBJ2-3	CSAYFTDTQYF
NA	TRBV9	15	TRBD2	TRBJ2-5	CASSVDGREQETQYF
once	TRBV7-5	14	NA	TRBJ2-7	CARSYTGGAYEQYF
NA	TRBV4-3	13	NA	TRBJ1-1	CASSQTRGWEAFF
NA	TRBV5-4	15	NA	TRBJ1-1	CASSLSLTANTEAFF
NA	TRBV9	14	NA	TRBJ2-3	CASESPAGTDTQYF
once	TRBV28	14	NA	TRBJ2-7	CASSRARRTYEQYF
once	TRBV28	16	TRBD1	TRBJ1-5	CASSSIRDREERPQHF
few	TRBV25-1	13	NA	TRBJ1-1	CASSVGGSREAFF
NA	TRBV6-1	14	NA	TRBJ1-4	CASSTAQTGEKLFF
NA	TRBV9	17	NA	TRBJ1-6	CASSVEKGPSYNSPLHF
NA	TRBV27	14	TRBD1	TRBJ1-5	CASRQGQGGQPQHF
NA	TRBV4-1	16	NA	TRBJ1-5	CASSQRDDRPEKPQHF
NA	TRBV9	15	NA	TRBJ2-5	CASSVTGDMGGTQYF
NA	TRBV29-1	14	TRBD2	TRBJ2-1	CSVDGWRGNNEQFF